This T cell receptor beta chain was observed in a study of identical twins. Overall study findings and caveats: Twins shared beta out-of-frame sequences in excess, but this excess was weaker.

In TCRdb, the 5' RACE reads were re-called with MiXCR into one record per CDR3 protein. Of approximately 300,000 distinct CDR3 sequences listed, 8.5% to 9.5% are singletons. The germline gives CDR1 MNHNS, CDR2 SASEGT. V was trimmed by 2 bases and J by 5 bases, leaving 9 bases between them. The CDR3 runs 13 residues. To note about this clonotype: Its target is not known.

These sequences were also reported in another study, on yellow fever vaccine responses in identical twins.

Sequenced: CD8+ T cells sorted from blood. This sequence joins TRBV6-1 and TRBJ1-1; possibly TRBD1 for D (5 bases). This clonotype was obtained from a young woman in good health. The CDR3 protein is CASSEIRGTEAFF. In nucleotides, the CDR3 is TGTGCCAGCAGTGAAATCCGGGGGACTGAAGCTTTCTTT.